Below, 17 T cell receptor beta chains from the same sample are listed, as sequenced in a study of blood T cell repertoires in COVID-19. Only in-frame clones appear in the TCRdb table, and some are missing; sequencing was by immunoSEQ multiplex PCR. The table has 150,000 or so clones, about 88% seen once. The specimen was peripheral blood. Receptors were obtained from a man aged 18 to 29 with acute or convalescent COVID-19.

This sequence joins TRBV5-1 and TRBJ1-4; 8 bases are a match to TRBD1. CDR1 and CDR2 from the germline V gene are SGHRS and YFSETQ. This CDR3 comprises 15 residues. V was clipped by 4 bases and J by 7 bases; unmatched bases: 9. The CDR3 DNA follows: TGCGCCAGCAGCCCGACTCAGGGGGCGGGTGAAAAACTGTTTTTT. This sequence encodes CASSPTQGAGEKLFF.

This rearrangement joins TRBV24-1 to TRBJ2-7, with 10 bases matching TRBD1. V was pared by 4 bases and J by 7 bases, with 6 bases of the junction left unmatched. Germline CDR1 is KGHDR and CDR2 is SFDVKD. The CDR3 totals 14 residues. The CDR3 region is CATSESGTGEEQYF. The CDR3 DNA sequence: TGTGCCACCAGTGAGTCCGGGACAGGGGAAGAGCAGTACTTC.

V and J are TRBV6-1 and TRBJ2-1, with 9 positions matching TRBD2. Germline lookup yields CDR1 MNHNS and CDR2 SASEGT. Unmatched junction bases numbered 11, after V lost 1 base and J lost 7 bases. The CDR3 loop spans 17 amino acids. The CDR3 protein is CASSEGTSGPFLNEQFF. The CDR3 DNA follows: TGTGCCAGCAGTGAAGGCACTAGCGGGCCGTTTTTGAATGAGCAGTTCTTC.

About this clone itself: Mismatch with germline at one junction end may stem from a read error. V gene TRBV27 combines with J gene TRBJ1-1, with D maybe TRBD1 (6 bases). The germline V gene has CDR1 MNHEY and CDR2 SMNVEV (reference sequence). The CDR3 sequence is 15 residues long. In DNA form, the CDR3 reads TGTGCCAGCAGTGTATCGGTACAGGGGAACACTGAAGCTTTCTTT. This gives the protein CASSVSVQGNTEAFF.

V and J are TRBV7-3 and TRBJ2-3; possibly TRBD2 for D (6 bases). Germline values: CDR1 SGHTA, CDR2 FQGTGA. Trimming pared 3 bases from V and 5 bases from J, leaving 12 bases between. This CDR3 region has 14 residues. The CDR3 loop reads CASSFAGGEDTQYF. The CDR3 bases are TGTGCCAGCAGCTTCGCGGGCGGGGAAGATACGCAGTATTTT.

The V call is TRBV7-9, the J call TRBJ2-7, with D possibly TRBD1 on 6 matching bases. Germline values: CDR1 SEHNR, CDR2 FQNEAQ (reference sequence). CDR3 length: 15 residues. With 2 bases removed from V and 0 bases from J, the gap between germline ends came to 11 bases. The CDR3 DNA reads as TGTGCCAGCAGCTTACGGACAGCCCTCTCCTACGAGCAGTACGTC. Translating it yields CASSLRTALSYEQYV.

The rearrangement links TRBV2 to TRBJ2-5; TRBD1 aligns across 7 bases. Germline-derived CDR1 and CDR2 are SNHLY and FYNNEI. V gave up 1 base and J gave up 4 bases; unmatched junction bases: 12. CDR3 length equals 17 residues. As DNA, the CDR3 is TGTGCCAGCAGTGAAGGAAATTCACAGGGGTGGGTAGAGACCCAGTACTTC. It encodes CASSEGNSQGWVETQYF.

This chain connects TRBV19 to TRBJ2-3, with D perhaps TRBD1 (8 bases). The CDR3 is made up of 14 amino acids. V was cut by 5 bases and J by 4 bases, with 13 bases left in between. The germline CDR1 and CDR2 sequences are LNHDA and SQIVND (reference sequence). CDR3: CASSWTGRADTQYF. The CDR3 DNA follows: TGTGCCAGTAGTTGGACAGGGAGGGCAGATACGCAGTATTTT.

The gene calls are TRBV7-8 and TRBJ2-2; perhaps TRBD1 as D (5 bases). The CDR3 spans 15 residues. From germline, CDR1 is SGHVS and CDR2 FQNEAQ. Between the trimmed V and J ends, which lost 6 bases and 1 base, there was a span of 12 bases. For the CDR3, the DNA is TGTGCCAGCAGTTGGGGCAGGTTGAACACCGGGGAGCTGTTTTTT. Translated: CASSWGRLNTGELFF.

This sequence joins TRBV5-1 and TRBJ2-3; 8 bases map to TRBD1. The trim removed 2 bases at V and 4 bases at J, leaving 6 bases unmatched. CDR1 is SGHRS, CDR2 YFSETQ, per germline. This CDR3 spans 15 amino acids. This CDR3 is CASSFQGAIPDTQYF. The CDR3, as DNA: TGCGCCAGCAGCTTCCAGGGGGCTATTCCAGATACGCAGTATTTT.

In this sample, this clone turned up once. The chain recombines TRBV6-5 with TRBJ1-1; a possible D gene is TRBD1 (6 bases). Germline assignment: CDR1 MNHEY and CDR2 SVGAGI. V lost 7 bases and J lost 3, with 12 bases in between. This CDR3 has 13 residues. Written as DNA, the CDR3 is TGTGCCAGCAAAGCGGACAGTTACACTGAAGCTTTCTTT. Translation: CASKADSYTEAFF.

V and J are TRBV9 and TRBJ1-5; D gene uncertain. Germline assignment: CDR1 SGDLS and CDR2 YYNGEE. The CDR3 totals 14 residues. V lost 6 bases and J lost 0, with 10 bases in between. In nucleotides, the CDR3 is TGTGCCAGCACCCCAGGCAATAGCAATCAGCCCCAGCATTTT. Protein sequence: CASTPGNSNQPQHF.

V gene TRBV5-4 combines with J gene TRBJ1-2, with 10 bases lining up with TRBD1. This CDR3 contains 17 residues. The junction had 13 bases not matched to a gene; V was cut back by 5 bases and J by 3 bases. Germline CDR1 SGHNT, CDR2 YYREEE (reference sequence). Here the CDR3 reads CASRQRQGAGVHYGYTF. CDR3 nucleotides: TGTGCCAGCAGACAGAGACAGGGGGCCGGGGTTCACTATGGCTACACCTTC.

The table lists this clone with a few counts. The J gene is TRBJ1-6, the V gene TRBV9; a possible D gene is TRBD1 (5 bases). CDR3 length: 15 residues. The germline V and J ends were trimmed by 0 bases and 5 bases, with 9 bases remaining between them. CDR1 and CDR2 (germline): SGDLS, YYNGEE. The CDR3 nucleotides are TGTGCCAGCAGCGTAGACGTCAGGGATAATTCACCCCTCCACTTT. As protein: CASSVDVRDNSPLHF.

The chain joins TRBV7-3 to TRBJ1-2; D possibly corresponds to TRBD1 (6 bases). There are 16 residues in the CDR3. Germline CDR1 reads SGHTA; CDR2 reads FQGTGA. V lost 0 bases and J lost 2, with 13 bases in between. The CDR3 DNA reads TGTGCCAGCAGCTTAACCGGGACATCCACCAACTATGGCTACACCTTC. Translating it yields CASSLTGTSTNYGYTF.

The chain links TRBV4-1 to TRBJ2-3; 7 nucleotides agree with TRBD2. V lost 4 bases and J lost 4; bases outside the gene matches: 8. Germline V gene data show CDR1 as MGHRA and CDR2 as YSYEKL. CDR3 length: 15 residues. DNA of the CDR3: TGCGCCAGCAGCCCGTCGACTAGCAACGCAGATACGCAGTATTTT. This encodes CASSPSTSNADTQYF.

The V call is TRBV24-1, the J call TRBJ2-1, with TRBD2 matching over 12 bases. The CDR3 sequence is 16 residues long. The ends lost 3 bases at V and 8 bases at J; junction bases unmatched: 7. The germline gives CDR1 KGHDR, CDR2 SFDVKD. The CDR3 protein is CATSDPLAGGVHEQFF. In DNA form, the CDR3 reads TGTGCCACCAGTGATCCCCTAGCGGGGGGGGTCCATGAGCAGTTCTTC.